Listed below are T cell receptor beta chains from one sample, sequenced in a study of early T cells in non-severe SARS-CoV-2 infection. TCRdb itself ran the 5' RACE reads through MiXCR, one entry per CDR3 protein. The top ten hold roughly 15% of the sample, which has about 45,000 distinct CDR3 sequences, less than 15% seen once. The sequenced material came from whole blood. These receptors were taken from an adult who was a healthcare worker with PCR-confirmed SARS-CoV-2 infection or an uninfected control (not recorded which). Each CDR3 is given with its conserved first and last residue. The order of the fields is clone size, V gene, D gene, J gene, CDR3 protein, CDR3 DNA. D genes are given only for firm matches. Clone size is stated in some rows and not others, as once, few, many or a class when expanded.

>many|TRBV6-6|NA|TRBJ2-3
CASSYGGTDTQYF
TGTGCCAGCAGTTATGGGGGCACAGATACGCAGTATTTT
>few|TRBV20-1|NA|TRBJ2-1
CSAIIFSAAAYNEQFF
TGCAGTGCTATCATTTTCTCTGCCGCTGCCTACAATGAGCAGTTCTTC
>NA|TRBV20-1|NA|TRBJ2-3
CSARKTGLTDTQYF
TGCAGTGCTAGAAAAACAGGGCTCACAGATACGCAGTATTTT
>NA|TRBV4-3|TRBD1|TRBJ1-6
CASSHGTANSPLHF
TGCGCCAGCAGCCACGGGACAGCTAATTCACCCCTCCACTTT
>NA|TRBV20-1|NA|TRBJ2-7
CSARSPNRASLYEQYF
TGCAGTGCTAGAAGTCCCAACAGGGCTTCTCTTTACGAGCAGTACTTC
>NA|TRBV3-1|NA|TRBJ2-5
CASSPRRETQYF
TGTGCCAGCAGCCCGCGCAGAGAGACCCAGTACTTC
>many|TRBV3-1|NA|TRBJ1-4
CASSQGTVNEKLFF
TGTGCCAGCAGCCAAGGGACGGTTAATGAAAAACTGTTTTTT
>many|TRBV27|NA|TRBJ2-7
CASSLLGQYF
TGTGCCAGCAGCCTACTGGGGCAGTACTTC
>few|TRBV7-2|NA|TRBJ1-1
CASSARRGTEAFF
TGTGCCAGCAGCGCCCGTAGGGGTACTGAAGCTTTCTTT
>few|TRBV3-1|TRBD1|TRBJ2-5
CASSPQPYDRDQETQYF
TGTGCCAGCAGCCCCCAACCCTATGACAGGGACCAAGAGACCCAGTACTTC
>NA|TRBV20-1|NA|TRBJ1-1
CSAKRGTEAFF
TGCAGTGCTAAGAGGGGCACTGAAGCTTTCTTT
>many|TRBV25-1|TRBD1|TRBJ2-1
CASSESPSQGVSSYNEQFF
TGTGCCAGCAGTGAGTCCCCATCACAGGGGGTCTCCTCCTACAATGAGCAGTTCTTC
>many|TRBV29-1|NA|TRBJ1-2
CSILPQNGIETF
TGCAGTATACTACCACAGAATGGAATAGAGACCTTC